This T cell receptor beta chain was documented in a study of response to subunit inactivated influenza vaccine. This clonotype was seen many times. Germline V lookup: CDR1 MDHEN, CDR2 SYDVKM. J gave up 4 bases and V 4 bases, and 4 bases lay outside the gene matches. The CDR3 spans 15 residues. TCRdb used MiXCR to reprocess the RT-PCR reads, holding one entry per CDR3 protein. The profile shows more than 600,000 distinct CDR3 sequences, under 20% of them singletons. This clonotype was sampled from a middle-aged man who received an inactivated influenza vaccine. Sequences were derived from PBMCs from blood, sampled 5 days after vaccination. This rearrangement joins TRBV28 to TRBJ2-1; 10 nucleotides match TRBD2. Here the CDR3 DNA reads TGTGCCAGCAGTTCCCTAGCGGGAGCATACAATGAGCAGTTCTTC. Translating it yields CASSSLAGAYNEQFF.